The 17 T cell receptor beta chains below come from one sample, sequenced in a study of blood T cell repertoires in COVID-19. The protocol was immunoSEQ multiplex PCR, while the TCRdb copy is restricted to in-frame clones and leaves out a portion. The sample lists 40,000 or so clones; approximately 74% were seen once. Sequenced material: peripheral blood. Receptors were obtained from a man between 65 and 85 years old with COVID-19, enrolled during active disease.

J is TRBJ1-4 and V is TRBV2; maybe TRBD1 (5 bases). Germline CDR1 and CDR2: SNHLY and FYNNEI. There are 12 residues in the CDR3. The germline V and J ends were trimmed by 3 bases and 7 bases, with 6 bases remaining between them. The DNA for the CDR3 is TGTGCCAGCAGTGACAGGGTTGAAAAACTGTTTTTT. It codes for CASSDRVEKLFF.

The rearrangement links TRBV5-1 to TRBJ2-7, with 10 bases fitting TRBD2. With V trimmed by 0 bases and J by 2 bases, 2 bases remained unmatched. The CDR3 has 15 residues. Germline loops: CDR1 SGHRS, CDR2 YFSETQ. CDR3 protein: CASSLASGSTYEQYF. For the CDR3, the DNA is TGCGCCAGCAGCTTGGCTAGCGGGAGCACCTACGAGCAGTACTTC.

The chain couples TRBV5-4 to TRBJ2-1; perhaps TRBD2 as D (6 bases). The germline gives CDR1 SGHNT, CDR2 YYREEE (reference sequence). The CDR3 sequence is 15 residues long. Trimming took 1 base from V and 1 from J, leaving 9 bases between them. CDR3 DNA: TGTGCCAGCAGCTTGTGGGGGACTTCCTACAATGAGCAGTTCTTC. Translated, it gives CASSLWGTSYNEQFF. Drawing the rest from reference TRBV5-4 and TRBJ2-1, the complete variable domain is ETGVTQSPTHLIKTRGQQVTLRCSSQSGHNTVSWYQQALGQGPQFIFQYYREEENGRGNFPPRFSGLQFPNYSSELNVNALELDDSALYLCASSLWGTSYNEQFFGPGTRLTVL.

The gene calls are TRBV7-6 and TRBJ1-1; 7 nucleotides match TRBD1. The CDR3 extends over 14 amino acids. Germline V gives CDR1 SGHVS, CDR2 FNYEAQ. Trimming removed 5 bases from V and 1 base from J; junction bases left unmatched: 4. The CDR3 loop reads CASSRGQWNTEAFF. In DNA, the CDR3 is TGTGCCAGCAGCAGGGGACAGTGGAACACTGAAGCTTTCTTT.

The chain is built from TRBV3-1 (or the pseudogene TRBV3-2) and TRBJ1-3, with 7 nucleotides matching TRBD1. CDR3 length: 16 residues. Germline V gene lookup returns CDR1 LGHDT and CDR2 YNNKEL (reference sequence). The J segment lost 5 bases and the V segment lost 5 bases, leaving 12 bases of the junction unmatched. In nucleotides, the CDR3 is TGTGCCAGCAGCGAAATTACAGGGGCTAGACGAAACACCATATATTTT. Protein sequence: CASSEITGARRNTIYF.

The rearrangement links TRBV6-1 to TRBJ1-2, with D perhaps TRBD1 (5 bases). The germline gives CDR1 MNHNS, CDR2 SASEGT. CDR3 length equals 14 residues. Trimming removed 3 bases at V and 6 bases at J, with 14 bases between. The CDR3 loop is CASSDEGDLDGYTF. The CDR3 nucleotides read TGTGCCAGCAGTGATGAAGGGGACTTAGATGGCTACACCTTC.

The V gene is TRBV6-5, the J gene TRBJ2-3; 7 bases match TRBD1. There are 14 residues in the CDR3. V shed 2 bases, J shed 4 bases, and the junction held 3 bases outside the gene matches. Per the germline V gene, CDR1 is MNHEY and CDR2 is SVGAGI. The CDR3 spells CASSYGTEADTQYF. The CDR3, as DNA: TGTGCCAGCAGTTACGGGACAGAGGCAGATACGCAGTATTTT.

The V and J genes are TRBV4-1 and TRBJ1-4, with 9 bases aligning to TRBD1. Per the germline V gene, CDR1 is MGHRA and CDR2 is YSYEKL. This CDR3 has 14 amino acids. The V segment lost 6 bases and the J segment 10 bases; nucleotides outside the gene matches: 9. The CDR3 spells CASRVQTGGGKLFF. The DNA for the CDR3 is TGCGCCAGCAGGGTTCAGACAGGGGGAGGAAAACTGTTTTTT.

The chain is built from TRBV18 and TRBJ1-6; D gene ambiguous. This CDR3 is 12 amino acids long. Per germline, CDR1 KGHSH and CDR2 LQKENI. Trimming removed 5 bases at V and 10 bases at J, with 9 bases between. CDR3: CASSTLGSPLHF. CDR3 sequence (DNA): TGTGCCAGCTCAACTCTCGGGTCACCCCTCCACTTT.

V usage is TRBV18 and J usage is TRBJ2-7; D call uncertain. V was shortened by 6 bases and J by 2 bases, with 14 bases between the two germline ends. The germline V gene has CDR1 KGHSH and CDR2 LQKENI. The CDR3 has 14 residues. The CDR3 nucleotides are TGTGCCAGCTCGGTAAAGTTGGCCGCCTACGAGCAGTACTTC. Its protein product is CASSVKLAAYEQYF.

The chain links TRBV6-4 to TRBJ1-1; tentative D call: TRBD1 (5 bases). The V and J ends lost 3 bases and 2 bases respectively, with 19 bases between them. Germline-derived CDR1 and CDR2 are MRHNA and SNTAGT. The CDR3 runs 17 residues. CDR3 sequence: CASSEGGIGSPNTEAFF. The CDR3 DNA reads TGTGCCAGCAGTGAGGGGGGGATCGGGTCCCCCAACACTGAAGCTTTCTTT.

This chain connects TRBV9 to TRBJ1-1, with 8 bases identical to TRBD1. The V segment lost 4 bases and the J segment 1 base; nucleotides outside the gene matches: 12. In germline, CDR1 is SGDLS, CDR2 YYNGEE. The CDR3 runs to 17 residues. The chain's CDR3 is CASSTGQGANQNTEAFF. The CDR3 DNA is TGTGCCAGCAGCACGGGGCAGGGGGCGAACCAGAACACTGAAGCTTTCTTT.

The chain combines TRBV10-2 with TRBJ2-7; weak D call: TRBD2 (6 bases). From germline, CDR1 is WSHSY and CDR2 SAAADI. V shed 2 bases and J shed 0 bases, with 11 bases lying between them. The CDR3 length is 15 residues. The CDR3 here is CASSEGGTSSYEQYF. In nucleotides, the CDR3 is TGCGCCAGCAGTGAGGGAGGGACCAGCTCCTACGAGCAGTACTTC.

The V and J genes are TRBV19 and TRBJ2-7, with 11 bases that match TRBD2. The ends lost 7 bases at V and 0 bases at J; junction bases unmatched: 8. The CDR3 is 16 amino acids. Germline CDR1 is LNHDA and CDR2 is SQIVND (reference sequence). The CDR3 reads CASTIAGGSSSYEQYF. DNA for the CDR3: TGTGCCAGTACAATAGCGGGAGGGTCGAGCTCCTACGAGCAGTACTTC.

The chain couples TRBV7-9 to TRBJ2-1, with 8 bases that match TRBD1. The V gene end was trimmed by 1 base and the J gene end by 7 bases; junction bases not matched to a gene: 12. This CDR3 spans 17 amino acids. Germline assignment: CDR1 SEHNR and CDR2 FQNEAQ (reference sequence). CDR3 in amino acids: CASSLGGWTGPGNEQFF. As DNA, the CDR3 is TGTGCCAGCAGCTTAGGGGGATGGACAGGGCCGGGAAATGAGCAGTTCTTC.

The chain employs TRBV7-9 and TRBJ2-3, with TRBD2 identical over 8 bases. Per germline, CDR1 SEHNR and CDR2 FQNEAQ (reference sequence). The CDR3 is made up of 14 amino acids. V trimming: 7 bases; J trimming: 2 bases; junction bases outside the gene matches: 5. CDR3: CASTRGGATDTQYF. The CDR3 DNA is TGTGCCAGCACCCGGGGGGGGGCCACAGATACGCAGTATTTT. The variable domain in full, completed from reference TRBV7-9 and TRBJ2-3, reads DTGVSQNPRHKITKRGQNVTFRCDPISEHNRLYWYRQTLGQGPEFLTYFQNEAQLEKSRLLSDRFSAERPKGSFSTLEIQRTEQGDSAMYLCASTRGGATDTQYFGPGTRLTVL.

The chain is built from TRBV7-3 and TRBJ2-1, with TRBD2 identical over 11 bases. CDR1 and CDR2 from the germline V gene are SGHTA and FQGTGA. The CDR3 spans 16 residues. With V trimmed by 3 bases and J by 2 bases, 3 bases remained unmatched. The CDR3 protein is CASSLISGGAYNEQFF. The CDR3 nucleotides are TGTGCCAGCAGCTTGATTAGCGGGGGGGCCTACAATGAGCAGTTCTTC.